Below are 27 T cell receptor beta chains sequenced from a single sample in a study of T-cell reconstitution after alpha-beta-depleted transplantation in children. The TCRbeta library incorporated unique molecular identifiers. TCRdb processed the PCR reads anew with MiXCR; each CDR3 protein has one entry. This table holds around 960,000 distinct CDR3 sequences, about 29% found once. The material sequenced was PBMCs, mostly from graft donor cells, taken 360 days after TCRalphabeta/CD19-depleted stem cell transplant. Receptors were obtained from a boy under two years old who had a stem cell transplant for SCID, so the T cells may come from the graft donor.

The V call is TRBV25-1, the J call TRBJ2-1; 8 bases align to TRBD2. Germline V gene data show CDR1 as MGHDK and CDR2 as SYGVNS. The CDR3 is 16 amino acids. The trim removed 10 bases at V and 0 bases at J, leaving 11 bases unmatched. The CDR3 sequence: CATETSAIGSYNEQFF. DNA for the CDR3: TGTGCCACCGAGACTAGCGCCATCGGCTCCTACAATGAGCAGTTCTTC. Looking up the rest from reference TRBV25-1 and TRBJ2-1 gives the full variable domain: EADIYQTPRYLVIGTGKKITLECSQTMGHDKMYWYQQDPGMELHLIHYSYGVNSTEKGDLSSESTVSRIRTEHFPLTLESARPSHTSQYLCATETSAIGSYNEQFFGPGTRLTVL.

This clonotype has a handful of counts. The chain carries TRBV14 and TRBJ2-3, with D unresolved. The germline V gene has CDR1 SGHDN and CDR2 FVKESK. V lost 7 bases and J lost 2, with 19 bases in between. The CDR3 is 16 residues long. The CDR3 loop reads CASNHLGQSNTDTQYF. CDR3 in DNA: TGTGCCAGCAACCACCTCGGGCAGTCGAACACAGATACGCAGTATTTT.

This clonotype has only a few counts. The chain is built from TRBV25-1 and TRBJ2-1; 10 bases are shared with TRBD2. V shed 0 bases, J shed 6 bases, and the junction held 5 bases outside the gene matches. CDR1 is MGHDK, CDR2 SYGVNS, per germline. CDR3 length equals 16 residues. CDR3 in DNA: TGTGCCAGCAGTGAATATTTGAGCGGGGGGGCCAATGAGCAGTTCTTC. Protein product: CASSEYLSGGANEQFF.

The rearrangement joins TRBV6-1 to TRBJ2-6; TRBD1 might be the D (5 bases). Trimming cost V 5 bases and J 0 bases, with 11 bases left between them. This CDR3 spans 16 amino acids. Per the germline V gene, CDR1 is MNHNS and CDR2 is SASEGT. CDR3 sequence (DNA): TGTGCCAGCAGTCGACAGATGAGCTCTGGGGCCAACGTCCTGACTTTC. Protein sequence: CASSRQMSSGANVLTF.

For the CDR3, the DNA is TGTGCCAGCAGCTTAGGATCAGGAGATAACACTGAAGCTTTCTTT. It encodes CASSLGSGDNTEAFF. This sequence joins TRBV7-9 and TRBJ1-1; no firm D call. V gave up 1 base and J gave up 2 bases, with 11 bases separating them. Germline V gene sequence: CDR1 SEHNR, CDR2 FQNEAQ (reference sequence). The CDR3 is 15 residues long.

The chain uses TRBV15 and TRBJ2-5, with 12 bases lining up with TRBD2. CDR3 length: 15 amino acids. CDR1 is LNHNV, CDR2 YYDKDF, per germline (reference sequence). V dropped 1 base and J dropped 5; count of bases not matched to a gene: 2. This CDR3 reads CATSRALAGGETQYF. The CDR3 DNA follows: TGTGCCACCAGCAGAGCACTAGCGGGAGGCGAGACCCAGTACTTC.

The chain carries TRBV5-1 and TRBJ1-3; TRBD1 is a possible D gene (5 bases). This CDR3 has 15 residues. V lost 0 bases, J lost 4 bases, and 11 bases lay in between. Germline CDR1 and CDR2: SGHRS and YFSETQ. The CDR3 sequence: CASSLAQTDGNTIYF. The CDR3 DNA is TGCGCCAGCAGCTTGGCACAGACAGACGGAAACACCATATATTTT.

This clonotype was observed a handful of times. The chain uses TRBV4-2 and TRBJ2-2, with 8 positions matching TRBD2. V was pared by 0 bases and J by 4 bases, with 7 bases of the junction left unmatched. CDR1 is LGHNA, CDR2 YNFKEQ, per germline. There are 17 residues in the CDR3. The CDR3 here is CASSQEVGGGSTGELFF. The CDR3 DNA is TGTGCCAGCAGCCAAGAGGTTGGCGGGGGGTCCACCGGGGAGCTGTTTTTT.

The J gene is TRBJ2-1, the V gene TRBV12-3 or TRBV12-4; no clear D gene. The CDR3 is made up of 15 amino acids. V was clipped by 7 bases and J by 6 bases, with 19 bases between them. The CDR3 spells CASTWRPGGSNEQFF. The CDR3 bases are TGTGCCAGCACCTGGCGTCCCGGTGGGTCCAATGAGCAGTTCTTC.

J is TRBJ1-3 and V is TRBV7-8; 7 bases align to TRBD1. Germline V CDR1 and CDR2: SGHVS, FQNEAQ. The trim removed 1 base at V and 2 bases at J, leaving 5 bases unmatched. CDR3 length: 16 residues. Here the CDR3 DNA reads TGTGCCAGCAGCTTAGTCGGGACAGCCCCTGGAAACACCATATATTTT. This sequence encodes CASSLVGTAPGNTIYF.

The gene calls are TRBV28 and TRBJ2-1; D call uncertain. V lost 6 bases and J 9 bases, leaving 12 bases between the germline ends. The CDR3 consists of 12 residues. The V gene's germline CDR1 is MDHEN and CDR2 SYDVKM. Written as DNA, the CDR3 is TGTGCCAGCAGCGAGGTCCCGCCTGAGCAGTTCTTC. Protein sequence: CASSEVPPEQFF.

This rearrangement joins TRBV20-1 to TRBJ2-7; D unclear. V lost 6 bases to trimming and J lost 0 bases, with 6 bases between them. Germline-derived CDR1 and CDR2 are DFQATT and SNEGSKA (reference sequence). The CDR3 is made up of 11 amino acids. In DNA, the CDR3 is TGCAGTGCCTTGAACTCCTACGAGCAGTACTTC. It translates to CSALNSYEQYF.

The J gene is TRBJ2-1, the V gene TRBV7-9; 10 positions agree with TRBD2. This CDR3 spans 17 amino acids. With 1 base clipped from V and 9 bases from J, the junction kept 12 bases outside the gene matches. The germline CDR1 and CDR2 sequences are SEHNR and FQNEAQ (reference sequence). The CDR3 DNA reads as TGTGCCAGCAGCTTAGAAGTCCCAGCGGGGGGGCCTGGTGAGCAGTTCTTC. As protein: CASSLEVPAGGPGEQFF. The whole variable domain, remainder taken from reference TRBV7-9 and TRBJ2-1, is DTGVSQNPRHKITKRGQNVTFRCDPISEHNRLYWYRQTLGQGPEFLTYFQNEAQLEKSRLLSDRFSAERPKGSFSTLEIQRTEQGDSAMYLCASSLEVPAGGPGEQFFGPGTRLTVL.

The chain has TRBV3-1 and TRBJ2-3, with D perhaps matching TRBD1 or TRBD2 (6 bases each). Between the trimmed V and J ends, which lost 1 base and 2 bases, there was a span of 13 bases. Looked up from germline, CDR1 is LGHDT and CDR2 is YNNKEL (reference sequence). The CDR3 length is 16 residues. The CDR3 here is CASSQGRGWNTDTQYF. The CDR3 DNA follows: TGTGCCAGCAGCCAAGGGAGGGGGTGGAACACAGATACGCAGTATTTT.

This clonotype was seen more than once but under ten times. The CDR3 spells CASSPSVESREQYF. In DNA form, the CDR3 reads TGTGCCAGCTCACCATCCGTAGAAAGCAGGGAGCAGTACTTC. J is TRBJ2-7 and V is TRBV18; D gene ambiguous. Per the germline V gene, CDR1 is KGHSH and CDR2 is LQKENI. V was clipped by 2 bases and J by 7 bases, with 15 bases between them. This CDR3 is 14 amino acids long.

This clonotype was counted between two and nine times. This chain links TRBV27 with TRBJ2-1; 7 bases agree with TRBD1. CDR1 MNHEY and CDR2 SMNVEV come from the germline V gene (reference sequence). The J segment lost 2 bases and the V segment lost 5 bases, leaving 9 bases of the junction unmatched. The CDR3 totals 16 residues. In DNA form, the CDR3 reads TGTGCCAGCAGTCATCGACAGGGTTGGCCCTACAATGAGCAGTTCTTC. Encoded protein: CASSHRQGWPYNEQFF.

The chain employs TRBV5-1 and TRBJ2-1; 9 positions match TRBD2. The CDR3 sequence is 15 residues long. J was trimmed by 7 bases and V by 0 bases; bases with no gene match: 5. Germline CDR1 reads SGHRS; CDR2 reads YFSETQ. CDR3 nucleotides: TGCGCCAGCAGCTTGGGCGGGGGGGCCTGGAATGAGCAGTTCTTC. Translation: CASSLGGGAWNEQFF.

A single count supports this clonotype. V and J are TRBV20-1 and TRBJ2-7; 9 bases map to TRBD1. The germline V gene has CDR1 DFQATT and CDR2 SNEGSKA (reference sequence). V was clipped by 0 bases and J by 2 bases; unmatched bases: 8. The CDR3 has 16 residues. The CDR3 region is CSARDPGQGITYEQYF. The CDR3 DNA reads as TGCAGTGCTAGAGACCCCGGACAGGGGATTACCTACGAGCAGTACTTC.

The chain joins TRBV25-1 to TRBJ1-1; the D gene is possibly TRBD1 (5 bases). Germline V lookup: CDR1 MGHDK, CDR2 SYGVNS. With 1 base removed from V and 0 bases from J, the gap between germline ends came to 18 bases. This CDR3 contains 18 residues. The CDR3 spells CASSESRVGLGMNTEAFF. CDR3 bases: TGTGCCAGCAGTGAATCCAGGGTGGGATTGGGAATGAACACTGAAGCTTTCTTT.

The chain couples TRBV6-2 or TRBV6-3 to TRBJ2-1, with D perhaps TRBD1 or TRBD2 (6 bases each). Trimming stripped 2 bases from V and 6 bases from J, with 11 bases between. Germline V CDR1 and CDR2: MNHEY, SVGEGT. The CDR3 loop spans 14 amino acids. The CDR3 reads CASSYGGPFNEQFF. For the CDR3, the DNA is TGTGCCAGCAGTTACGGGGGGCCCTTCAATGAGCAGTTCTTC.

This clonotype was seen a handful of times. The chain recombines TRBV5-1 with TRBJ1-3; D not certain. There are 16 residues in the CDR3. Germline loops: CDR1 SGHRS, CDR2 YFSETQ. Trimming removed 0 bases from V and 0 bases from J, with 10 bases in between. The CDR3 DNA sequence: TGCGCCAGCAGCTTGGGGTACCTCAACTCTGGAAACACCATATATTTT. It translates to CASSLGYLNSGNTIYF.

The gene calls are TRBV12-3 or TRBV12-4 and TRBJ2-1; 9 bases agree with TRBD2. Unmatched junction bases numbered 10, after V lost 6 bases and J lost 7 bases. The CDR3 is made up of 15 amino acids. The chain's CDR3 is CASSTLAGGLNEQFF. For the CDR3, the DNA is TGTGCCAGCAGCACCCTCGCGGGGGGGCTAAATGAGCAGTTCTTC.

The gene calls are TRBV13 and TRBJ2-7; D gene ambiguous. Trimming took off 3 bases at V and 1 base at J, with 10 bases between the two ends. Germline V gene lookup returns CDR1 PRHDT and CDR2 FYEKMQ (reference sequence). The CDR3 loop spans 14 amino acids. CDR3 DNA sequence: TGTGCCAGCAGCTTTTTCAGTAGTTCCTACGAGCAGTACTTC. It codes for CASSFFSSSYEQYF.

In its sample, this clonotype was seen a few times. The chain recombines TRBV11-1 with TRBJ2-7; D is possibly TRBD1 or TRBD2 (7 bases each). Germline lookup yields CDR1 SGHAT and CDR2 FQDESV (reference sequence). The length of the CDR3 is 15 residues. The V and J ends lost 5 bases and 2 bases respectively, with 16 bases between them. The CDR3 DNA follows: TGTGCCAGCAGCCTACCAGGGGGACTACCCTACGAGCAGTACTTC. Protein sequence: CASSLPGGLPYEQYF.

The CDR3 loop reads CASSLDAHKPQHF. As DNA, the CDR3 is TGTGCCAGCAGCTTAGACGCACATAAGCCCCAGCATTTT. The chain carries TRBV11-2 and TRBJ1-5; no firm D call. The CDR3 is 13 amino acids. Looked up from germline, CDR1 is SGHAT and CDR2 is FQNNGV. V gave up 0 bases and J gave up 8 bases, with 8 bases separating them.

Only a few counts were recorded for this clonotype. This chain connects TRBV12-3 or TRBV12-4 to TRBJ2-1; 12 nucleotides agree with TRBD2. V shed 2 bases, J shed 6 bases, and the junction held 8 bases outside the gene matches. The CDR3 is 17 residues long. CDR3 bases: TGTGCCAGCAGTTTAAACCTCCTAGCGGGGGGGCGCAATGAGCAGTTCTTC. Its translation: CASSLNLLAGGRNEQFF.

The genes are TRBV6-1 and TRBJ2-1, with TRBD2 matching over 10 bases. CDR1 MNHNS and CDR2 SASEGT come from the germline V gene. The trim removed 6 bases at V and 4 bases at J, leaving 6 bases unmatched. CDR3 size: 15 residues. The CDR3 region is CASRRLAGAYNEQFF. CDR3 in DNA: TGTGCCAGCAGGAGGCTAGCGGGGGCTTACAATGAGCAGTTCTTC.